The 32 T cell receptor beta chains given below trace back to one sample, sequenced in a study of blood T cell repertoires in COVID-19. TCRdb's copy holds only in-frame clones and misses some; the assay was immunoSEQ multiplex PCR. The sample holds about 120,000 clones; around 89% are singletons and the top ten take more than 3.5%. Sequenced material: peripheral blood. The receptors shown here come from a man aged 60 to 69 with COVID-19, enrolled during active disease.

Written as DNA, the CDR3 is TGTGCCAGCTCACCGGCGGAGGCTGCCTATGGCTACACCTTC. Protein sequence: CASSPAEAAYGYTF. The gene calls are TRBV18 and TRBJ1-2, with D unresolved. Per germline, CDR1 KGHSH and CDR2 LQKENI. CDR3 length: 14 amino acids. The germline V and J ends were trimmed by 3 bases and 4 bases, with 12 bases remaining between them.

The chain is built from TRBV19 and TRBJ2-1, with 11 bases matching TRBD1. This CDR3 is 15 amino acids long. The trim removed 3 bases at V and 14 bases at J, leaving 12 bases unmatched. Germline CDR1 reads LNHDA; CDR2 reads SQIVND (reference sequence). Written as DNA, the CDR3 is TGTGCCAGTAGTATTGGTCGGACAGGGGGCTTTCTAAAGTTCTTC. Encoded protein: CASSIGRTGGFLKFF.

The chain uses TRBV13 and TRBJ1-4; tentatively, D is TRBD1 (5 bases). In germline, CDR1 is PRHDT, CDR2 FYEKMQ (reference sequence). The CDR3 length is 15 residues. V lost 3 bases and J lost 7, with 15 bases in between. CDR3 coding DNA: TGTGCCAGCAGCTTTCGACAGAGCAGCATTGAAAAACTGTTTTTT. It encodes CASSFRQSSIEKLFF.

The chain uses TRBV7-3 and TRBJ2-2; 8 bases line up with TRBD1. Germline V gene sequence: CDR1 SGHTA, CDR2 FQGTGA. This CDR3 has 15 amino acids. Germline trimming cut 3 bases from V and 5 bases from J; bases unmatched to any gene: 5. The CDR3 region has the DNA TGTGCCAGCAGCTTGTGGACAGGGCGGACCGGGGAGCTGTTTTTT. The encoded protein is CASSLWTGRTGELFF.

The J gene is TRBJ1-4, the V gene TRBV18; 8 positions match TRBD1. Losses at the gene ends were 3 bases for V and 0 bases for J; bases not matched to a gene: 6. In germline, CDR1 is KGHSH, CDR2 LQKENI. The CDR3 is made up of 17 amino acids. CDR3 sequence: CASSPRQGLSTNEKLFF. Here the CDR3 DNA reads TGTGCCAGCTCACCCAGACAGGGGCTATCAACTAATGAAAAACTGTTTTTT.

The chain combines TRBV9 with TRBJ1-1; the D is unclear. V was pared by 2 bases and J by 0 bases, with 8 bases between. Looked up from germline, CDR1 is SGDLS and CDR2 is YYNGEE. The CDR3 runs to 14 residues. CDR3 in DNA: TGTGCCAGCAGCGTGACAACTTTGAACACTGAAGCTTTCTTT. Residues: CASSVTTLNTEAFF.

For this clone: Other DNA sequences in the same sample also yield this CDR3. This chain uses TRBV29-1 with TRBJ1-2, with D maybe TRBD1 (6 bases). Germline CDR1 is SQVTM and CDR2 is ANQGSEA. The length of the CDR3 is 10 residues. V lost 3 bases to trimming and J lost 8 bases, with 7 bases between them. CDR3 amino acids: CSVETGGYTF. Here the CDR3 DNA reads TGCAGCGTTGAGACAGGAGGCTACACCTTC.

The CDR3 region is CASSPGVGETQYF. The CDR3, as DNA: TGCGCCAGCAGCCCGGGGGTGGGCGAGACCCAGTACTTC. The chain joins TRBV5-1 to TRBJ2-5, with D perhaps matching TRBD2 (6 bases). Per germline, CDR1 SGHRS and CDR2 YFSETQ. This CDR3 region has 13 residues. Trimming left V 4 bases short and J 5 bases short, with 12 bases between.

The V call is TRBV6-5, the J call TRBJ1-2; TRBD1 is a possible D gene (6 bases). This CDR3 is built from 15 residues. The germline V gene has CDR1 MNHEY and CDR2 SVGAGI. V lost 3 bases and J 8 bases, leaving 19 bases between the germline ends. The DNA of the CDR3 is TGTGCCAGCAGTTATTCAGGGGTGGCGGTTCGGGGCTACACCTTC. This sequence encodes CASSYSGVAVRGYTF.

The CDR3 DNA reads TGTGCCAGCAGTGAAGCTTCGGGGACAGCCGACTCCTCTAATGAAAAACTGTTTTTT. This codes for CASSEASGTADSSNEKLFF. The chain uses TRBV6-1 and TRBJ1-4; 7 bases line up with TRBD1. Germline values: CDR1 MNHNS, CDR2 SASEGT. After removal of 0 bases from V and 3 bases from J, the junction contained 13 bases not matched to a gene. This CDR3 has 19 amino acids.

The V call is TRBV6-6, the J call TRBJ1-5; the match to TRBD1 covers 11 bases. The trim removed 2 bases at V and 7 bases at J, leaving 1 base unmatched. Germline lookup yields CDR1 MNHNY and CDR2 SVGAGI (reference sequence). This CDR3 spans 14 amino acids. CDR3 in DNA: TGTGCCAGCAGTTACGGACAGGGGGCCCAGCCCCAGCATTTT. Translating it yields CASSYGQGAQPQHF.

This clone is a singleton in its sample. This chain connects TRBV9 to TRBJ2-2, with 7 positions matching TRBD1. V trimming: 0 bases; J trimming: 5 bases; junction bases outside the gene matches: 4. Per germline, CDR1 SGDLS and CDR2 YYNGEE. The CDR3 is made up of 15 amino acids. CDR3 DNA: TGTGCCAGCAGCGTAGGGGGACAGAAGACCGGGGAGCTGTTTTTT. It translates to CASSVGGQKTGELFF.

This clone was counted a single time. The rearrangement joins TRBV4-2 to TRBJ2-1, with 13 bases aligning to TRBD2. CDR1 LGHNA and CDR2 YNFKEQ come from the germline V gene. The CDR3 loop spans 17 amino acids. Losses at the gene ends were 0 bases for V and 4 bases for J; bases not matched to a gene: 3. As DNA, the CDR3 is TGTGCCAGCAGCCAAGAAATGACTAGCGGGGGGTACAATGAGCAGTTCTTC. It specifies CASSQEMTSGGYNEQFF.

This rearrangement joins TRBV28 to TRBJ2-7, with 8 bases aligning to TRBD1. CDR3 size: 12 residues. Germline V gene data show CDR1 as MDHEN and CDR2 as SYDVKM. The V segment lost 8 bases and the J segment 5 bases; nucleotides outside the gene matches: 5. CDR3 residues: CASRGQVNEQYF. CDR3 in DNA: TGTGCCAGCCGGGGACAGGTAAACGAGCAGTACTTC.

The rearrangement uses TRBV5-4 and TRBJ1-1; a weak D match, TRBD1 (6 bases). In germline, CDR1 is SGHNT, CDR2 YYREEE (reference sequence). The CDR3 spans 16 residues. Deletions cut 3 bases from V and 6 bases from J, with 21 bases between. CDR3 DNA: TGTGCCAGCAGCTCCCGGAAACAGGGTGAAGTGGCTGAAGCTTTCTTT. Encoded protein: CASSSRKQGEVAEAFF.

This chain joins TRBV9 and TRBJ2-3, with 10 bases aligning to TRBD1. The CDR3 spans 15 residues. CDR1 and CDR2 (germline): SGDLS, YYNGEE. With V trimmed by 3 bases and J by 0 bases, 1 base remained unmatched. In DNA, the CDR3 is TGTGCCAGCAGCGGGGGACAGGGGAGCACAGATACGCAGTATTTT. Residues: CASSGGQGSTDTQYF.

This clone was seen only a few times. The sample carries other DNA sequences with the same CDR3. The CDR3 spells CASSLVGRENTEAFF. Written as DNA, the CDR3 is TGTGCCAGCAGCTTAGTGGGTCGGGAGAACACTGAAGCTTTCTTT. V gene TRBV7-9 combines with J gene TRBJ1-1; D uncertain. Germline CDR1 and CDR2: SEHNR and FQNEAQ (reference sequence). V lost 1 base and J lost 1, with 10 bases in between. The CDR3 totals 15 residues.

This chain links TRBV28 with TRBJ1-6; D uncertain. CDR1 and CDR2 (germline): MDHEN, SYDVKM. V lost 2 bases and J 7 bases, leaving 12 bases between the germline ends. CDR3 length: 15 amino acids. This chain's CDR3 is CASSLGGILNSPLHF. CDR3 nucleotides: TGTGCCAGCAGTTTAGGAGGTATACTCAATTCACCCCTCCACTTT. The full variable domain, in which reference TRBV28 and TRBJ1-6 provide the parts outside the CDR3, is DVKVTQSSRYLVKRTGEKVFLECVQDMDHENMFWYRQDPGLGLRLIYFSYDVKMKEKGDIPEGYSVSREKKERFSLILESASTNQTSMYLCASSLGGILNSPLHFGNGTRLTVT.

In this sample, this clone turned up once. V is TRBV7-2 and J is TRBJ1-2; D unresolved. Trimming cost V 2 bases and J 4 bases, with 8 bases left between them. This CDR3 is 13 amino acids long. CDR1 and CDR2 from the germline V gene are SGHTA and FQGNSA. The CDR3 sequence is CASSLYEGYGYTF. The CDR3 DNA is TGTGCCAGCAGCTTATACGAGGGCTATGGCTACACCTTC. The full variable domain, with the rest looked up from reference TRBV7-2 and TRBJ1-2, is GAGVSQSPSNKVTEKGKDVELRCDPISGHTALYWYRQSLGQGLEFLIYFQGNSAPDKSGLPSDRFSAERTGGSVSTLTIQRTQQEDSAVYLCASSLYEGYGYTFGSGTRLTVV.

J is TRBJ1-5 and V is TRBV27; D gene ambiguous. Trimming removed 11 bases from V and 0 bases from J, with 17 bases in between. From germline, CDR1 is MNHEY and CDR2 SMNVEV (reference sequence). This CDR3 region has 15 residues. The CDR3 region is CAPMGRLDSNQPQHF. The CDR3 DNA reads as TGTGCCCCCATGGGGAGATTAGATAGCAATCAGCCCCAGCATTTT.

The V and J genes are TRBV19 and TRBJ2-7, with D unclear. Trimming removed 5 bases from V and 5 bases from J, with 10 bases in between. CDR1 and CDR2 from the germline V gene are LNHDA and SQIVND (reference sequence). The CDR3 consists of 12 residues. The CDR3 here is CASSSQVDEQYF. As DNA, the CDR3 is TGTGCCAGTAGTTCTCAGGTGGACGAGCAGTACTTC.

V is TRBV6-9 and J is TRBJ1-4; the D gene is possibly TRBD1 (6 bases). The CDR3 loop spans 14 amino acids. The germline V gene encodes CDR1 MNHGY and CDR2 SVAAGI. V shed 6 bases and J shed 0 bases, with 8 bases lying between them. CDR3 sequence: CASSGQTTNEKLFF. The CDR3 DNA is TGTGCCAGCAGCGGACAGACAACTAATGAAAAACTGTTTTTT.

V usage is TRBV10-3 and J usage is TRBJ2-7; D remains unclear. This CDR3 comprises 12 residues. Deletions cut 3 bases from V and 5 bases from J, with 8 bases between. Germline lookup yields CDR1 ENHRY and CDR2 SYGVKD. The chain's CDR3 is CAISEVSDEQYF. The CDR3 DNA reads as TGTGCCATCAGTGAAGTCTCGGACGAGCAGTACTTC.

The chain recombines TRBV5-6 with TRBJ2-3; the match to TRBD1 covers 12 bases. J gave up 2 bases and V 5 bases, and 6 bases lay outside the gene matches. The V gene's germline CDR1 is SGHDT and CDR2 YYEEEE. The CDR3 is 16 residues long. The CDR3 nucleotides are TGTGCCAGCAGGCTCCGGGACAGGGGGCCCACAGATACGCAGTATTTT. Translating it yields CASRLRDRGPTDTQYF.

The chain has TRBV3-1 (or the pseudogene TRBV3-2) and TRBJ2-1, with TRBD2 matching over 8 bases. V shed 0 bases and J 8 bases; nucleotides not matched to a gene: 9. This CDR3 is built from 16 residues. Germline V gene sequence: CDR1 LGHDT, CDR2 YNNKEL (reference sequence). The CDR3 DNA reads as TGTGCCAGCAGCCAAGACCCGGGGGGGCGAGTAGATGAGCAGTTCTTC. This translates into CASSQDPGGRVDEQFF.

A single count supports this clone. This rearrangement joins TRBV6-6 to TRBJ2-7; 8 bases match TRBD1. Germline V gene sequence: CDR1 MNHNY, CDR2 SVGAGI (reference sequence). The CDR3 has 16 amino acids. The trim removed 2 bases at V and 4 bases at J, leaving 10 bases unmatched. The CDR3 sequence: CASSYGPGQDRYEQYF. In nucleotides, the CDR3 is TGTGCCAGCAGTTACGGTCCGGGACAGGATAGGTACGAGCAGTACTTC.

The chain employs TRBV7-2 and TRBJ2-2; 10 bases are shared with TRBD2. From germline, CDR1 is SGHTA and CDR2 FQGNSA. V lost 1 base and J lost 4; bases outside the gene matches: 9. The CDR3 contains 18 residues. This CDR3 is CASSLGPSGGRVTGELFF. The CDR3 coding sequence is TGTGCCAGCAGCTTAGGGCCTAGCGGGGGACGGGTCACCGGGGAGCTGTTTTTT. The full variable domain, in which reference TRBV7-2 and TRBJ2-2 provide the parts outside the CDR3, is GAGVSQSPSNKVTEKGKDVELRCDPISGHTALYWYRQSLGQGLEFLIYFQGNSAPDKSGLPSDRFSAERTGGSVSTLTIQRTQQEDSAVYLCASSLGPSGGRVTGELFFGEGSRLTVL.

V gene TRBV12-3 or TRBV12-4 combines with J gene TRBJ1-5, with D maybe TRBD1 (5 bases). This CDR3 region has 13 residues. The V end lost 7 bases, the J end lost 9 bases, and 16 bases lay between the germline ends. The CDR3: CASTRQIAGPQHF. DNA of the CDR3: TGTGCCAGCACTCGACAGATTGCAGGGCCCCAGCATTTT.

J is TRBJ1-1 and V is TRBV19; D remains unclear. Between the trimmed V and J ends, which lost 3 bases and 6 bases, there was a span of 14 bases. CDR3 size: 14 residues. Germline V CDR1 and CDR2: LNHDA, SQIVND (reference sequence). CDR3 region: CASSIRGWVPEAFF. For the CDR3, the DNA is TGTGCCAGTAGTATTCGGGGTTGGGTACCTGAAGCTTTCTTT.

This sequence joins TRBV27 and TRBJ2-1; 9 nucleotides align to TRBD1. CDR1 and CDR2 (germline): MNHEY, SMNVEV (reference sequence). There are 15 residues in the CDR3. Germline trimming cut 5 bases from V and 1 base from J; bases unmatched to any gene: 3. CDR3 protein: CASSVDRGSYNEQFF. The CDR3 nucleotides are TGTGCCAGCAGTGTGGACAGGGGTTCCTACAATGAGCAGTTCTTC.

The DNA of the CDR3 is TGTGCCAGCAGCTTAGTAGCGGGGGCGCACACAGATACGCAGTATTTT. Translating it yields CASSLVAGAHTDTQYF. The gene calls are TRBV7-2 and TRBJ2-3; TRBD2 aligns across 9 bases. Germline V lookup: CDR1 SGHTA, CDR2 FQGNSA. The CDR3 is 16 residues long. V lost 1 base and J lost 2; bases outside the gene matches: 4.

The chain combines TRBV7-8 with TRBJ2-7; D is perhaps TRBD2 (6 bases). V was clipped by 3 bases and J by 0 bases, with 9 bases between them. This CDR3 is built from 14 residues. The germline gives CDR1 SGHVS, CDR2 FQNEAQ. CDR3 protein: CASSFGGTSYEQYF. The CDR3 bases are TGTGCCAGCAGCTTTGGGGGGACCTCCTACGAGCAGTACTTC.